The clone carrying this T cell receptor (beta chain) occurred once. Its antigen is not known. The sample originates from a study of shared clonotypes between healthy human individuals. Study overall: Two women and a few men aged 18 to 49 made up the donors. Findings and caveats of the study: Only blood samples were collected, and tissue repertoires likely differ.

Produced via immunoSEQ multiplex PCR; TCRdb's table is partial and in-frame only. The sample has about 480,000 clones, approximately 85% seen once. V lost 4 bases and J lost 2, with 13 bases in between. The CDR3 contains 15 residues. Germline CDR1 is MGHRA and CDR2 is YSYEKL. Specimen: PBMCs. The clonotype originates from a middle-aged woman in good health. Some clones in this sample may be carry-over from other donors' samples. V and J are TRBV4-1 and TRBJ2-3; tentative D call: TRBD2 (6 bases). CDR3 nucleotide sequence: TGCGCCAGCAGCCTTACGGGACTCAACACAGATACGCAGTATTTT. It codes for CASSLTGLNTDTQYF.